This entry features one T cell receptor (beta chain) sequence. CDR3 length: 15 residues. The germline CDR1 and CDR2 sequences are SGHAT and FQNNGV. Trimming left V 1 base short and J 7 bases short, with 14 bases between. The source of the sample is a study of OX40 agonist ivuxolimab in advanced cancers. The repertoire was sequenced with immunoSEQ multiplex PCR; TCRdb's copy has only in-frame clones and lacks some. The data contain about 78,000 clones, 85% to 95% of them seen just once; the ten biggest clones take up around 2.8%. The V and J genes are TRBV11-2 and TRBJ2-1; TRBD2 might be the D (5 bases). The sequence was obtained from an adult with an advanced solid tumor such as melanoma, head and neck, liver or kidney cancer. The source material was CD4+ or CD8+ T cells sorted from blood, sampled in a trial of the OX40 agonist ivuxolimab. CDR3 sequence reads: CASSLVRGRLNEQFF. CDR3 bases: TGTGCCAGCAGCTTAGTCCGGGGTCGCTTGAATGAGCAGTTCTTC.